This T cell receptor beta chain was identified during a study of blood T cells in healthy people across ages. Study summary: The template switching approach captured approximately one barcoded beta molecule for every two T cells.

Worth noting for this clonotype: What it binds is unknown.

Alongside a J-beta primer mix, a sample-barcoded 5' primer served in a second PCR lasting roughly 7 to 11 cycles. Carrying 12 random nucleotides, a template-switch adaptor labeled each individual cDNA molecule. TCRdb reprocessed the 5' RACE reads with MiXCR, giving one entry per CDR3 protein. The table lists over a million distinct CDR3 sequences, approximately 40% of them singletons. There were at least 6 micrograms of total RNA extracted from every sample. V gave up 3 bases and J gave up 5 bases, with 8 bases separating them. Germline-derived CDR1 and CDR2 are LNHNV and YYDKDF (reference sequence). CDR3 length equals 13 residues. Study-level results: More naive CD4+ cells and higher diversity marked long-lived donors relative to aged donors.

This chain connects TRBV15 to TRBJ2-1; tentative D call: TRBD2 (5 bases). Source material: blood. The TCR comes from a woman between 18 and 29 years old in good health. This CDR3 reads CATSSGVNNEQFF. In DNA form, the CDR3 reads TGTGCCACCAGCAGCGGGGTTAACAATGAGCAGTTCTTC.